Following are 21 T cell receptor beta chains from one sample sequenced in a study of identical twins. TCRdb reprocessed the 5' RACE reads via MiXCR and lists one record per CDR3 protein. This sample carries 240,000 or so distinct CDR3 sequences, over 9.5% of them seen once, and the ten largest clones take about a tenth. Material for sequencing was memory T cells sorted from blood. The receptors originated from a man over 45 in good health.

This clonotype appeared many times. The chain employs TRBV5-1 and TRBJ2-3; 8 nucleotides match TRBD1. Germline CDR1 SGHRS, CDR2 YFSETQ. This CDR3 has 14 amino acids. Trimming removed 8 bases from V and 2 bases from J; junction bases left unmatched: 7. This CDR3 reads CASKTGALTDTQYF. In DNA, the CDR3 is TGCGCCAGTAAGACAGGGGCCCTCACAGATACGCAGTATTTT.

This clonotype was recorded a few times. This sequence joins TRBV28 and TRBJ1-4; no clear D. With 1 base removed from V and 10 bases from J, the gap between germline ends came to 13 bases. This CDR3 contains 14 residues. In germline, CDR1 is MDHEN, CDR2 SYDVKM. The DNA for the CDR3 is TGTGCCAGCAGTTTATATGGTCGAGCCGGAAAACTGTTTTTT. It codes for CASSLYGRAGKLFF.

This clonotype counts as medium-sized. The gene calls are TRBV4-1 and TRBJ2-4, with 7 bases matching TRBD1. The CDR3 runs 16 residues. CDR1 and CDR2 (germline): MGHRA, YSYEKL. The ends lost 1 base at V and 5 bases at J; junction bases unmatched: 8. CDR3 sequence reads: CASSQGQGILQNIQYF. The CDR3 DNA follows: TGCGCCAGCAGCCAAGGACAGGGCATTCTCCAAAACATTCAGTACTTC.

This clonotype was seen ten or more times. The rearrangement uses TRBV6-4 and TRBJ1-2; D gene unclear. The CDR3 totals 14 residues. Trimming cost V 0 bases and J 1 base, with 6 bases left between them. Germline V gives CDR1 MRHNA, CDR2 SNTAGT. CDR3 coding DNA: TGTGCCAGCAGTGACTCCTGGGGTAACTATGGCTACACCTTC. Its protein is CASSDSWGNYGYTF.

This clonotype came up many times. The chain joins TRBV11-1 to TRBJ2-1; D might be TRBD1 (6 bases). The germline CDR1 and CDR2 sequences are SGHAT and FQDESV (reference sequence). This CDR3 comprises 19 residues. The germline V and J ends were trimmed by 0 bases and 0 bases, with 18 bases remaining between them. The CDR3 spells CASSLARGRSRYSYNEQFF. The CDR3 DNA follows: TGTGCCAGCAGCTTAGCCAGGGGTCGGAGCCGCTACTCCTACAATGAGCAGTTCTTC.

This clonotype appeared many times. The chain couples TRBV11-2 to TRBJ2-1; 8 nucleotides line up with TRBD1. The CDR3 is made up of 17 amino acids. Trimming took 5 bases from V and 4 from J; bases not matched to a gene: 13. Per the germline V gene, CDR1 is SGHAT and CDR2 is FQNNGV. Written as DNA, the CDR3 is TGTGCCAGCAGCCCTCGGGAGCCGGGACAGGTGTACAATGAGCAGTTCTTC. Protein sequence: CASSPREPGQVYNEQFF. Full variable domain (rest looked up from reference TRBV11-2 and TRBJ2-1): EAGVAQSPRYKIIEKRQSVAFWCNPISGHATLYWYQQILGQGPKLLIQFQNNGVVDDSQLPKDRFSAERLKGVDSTLKIQPAKLEDSAVYLCASSPREPGQVYNEQFFGPGTRLTVL.

The chain carries TRBV20-1 and TRBJ2-2, with 9 bases lining up with TRBD2. The CDR3 extends over 14 amino acids. Trimming removed 3 bases from V and 8 bases from J; junction bases left unmatched: 7. Germline values: CDR1 DFQATT, CDR2 SNEGSKA (reference sequence). The CDR3 here is CSARPAGGLGELFF. CDR3 nucleotides: TGCAGTGCTAGGCCAGCGGGGGGTCTGGGGGAGCTGTTTTTT.

This clonotype was seen repeatedly, ten times or more. The gene calls are TRBV20-1 and TRBJ2-5, with D possibly being TRBD1 (5 bases). The CDR3 is 15 amino acids. CDR1 and CDR2 from the germline V gene are DFQATT and SNEGSKA (reference sequence). Trimming stripped 0 bases from V and 4 bases from J, with 15 bases between. CDR3 region: CSARDWGPKGETQYF. The CDR3 coding sequence is TGCAGTGCTAGAGATTGGGGCCCCAAGGGAGAGACCCAGTACTTC.

The V call is TRBV7-2, the J call TRBJ2-1, with 9 bases lining up with TRBD2. Germline values: CDR1 SGHTA, CDR2 FQGNSA. V dropped 5 bases and J dropped 12; count of bases not matched to a gene: 2. The CDR3 has 11 amino acids. The CDR3 bases are TGTGCCAGCAGCCCGACTAGCGGGCAGTTCTTC. Amino acids: CASSPTSGQFF. Using reference TRBV7-2 and TRBJ2-1 for the parts outside the CDR3, the full variable domain is GAGVSQSPSNKVTEKGKDVELRCDPISGHTALYWYRQSLGQGLEFLIYFQGNSAPDKSGLPSDRFSAERTGGSVSTLTIQRTQQEDSAVYLCASSPTSGQFFGPGTRLTVL.

This chain joins TRBV6-6 and TRBJ1-1; no clear D gene. Per the germline V gene, CDR1 is MNHNY and CDR2 is SVGAGI (reference sequence). CDR3 length: 13 residues. V lost 2 bases and J 7 bases, leaving 11 bases between the germline ends. The CDR3 bases are TGTGCCAGCAGTTACCGTCGATCTGGTGAAGCTTTCTTT. This sequence encodes CASSYRRSGEAFF.

This clonotype was found a few times. The rearrangement uses TRBV6-4 and TRBJ2-1; unclear D gene. The CDR3 covers 13 residues. The germline V gene has CDR1 MRHNA and CDR2 SNTAGT. Trimming shortened V by 0 bases and J by 8 bases, and 8 bases separated the two germline ends. The CDR3 loop is CASSDSERDEQFF. CDR3 DNA sequence: TGTGCCAGCAGTGACTCTGAGCGCGATGAGCAGTTCTTC.

This sequence joins TRBV10-3 and TRBJ2-7; TRBD1 matches at 9 bases. The CDR3 is 14 amino acids. V dropped 3 bases and J dropped 6; count of bases not matched to a gene: 6. CDR1 ENHRY and CDR2 SYGVKD come from the germline V gene. CDR3 nucleotides: TGTGCCATCAGTGACGGGACAGGGAACGGCGAGCAGTACTTC. Protein product: CAISDGTGNGEQYF.

This clonotype has more than one count but fewer than ten. This chain links TRBV4-3 with TRBJ2-1; D might be TRBD1 (6 bases). Trimming cost V 1 base and J 4 bases, with 11 bases left between them. This CDR3 is built from 15 residues. The V gene's germline CDR1 is LGHNA and CDR2 YSLEER. This chain's CDR3 is CASSQVWGLYNEQFF. For the CDR3, the DNA is TGCGCCAGCAGCCAAGTGTGGGGGCTTTACAATGAGCAGTTCTTC.

This clonotype turned up a few times. The chain couples TRBV7-2 to TRBJ1-1, with a possible D match to TRBD1 (5 bases). V was trimmed by 5 bases and J by 5 bases, leaving 18 bases between them. The CDR3 spans 15 residues. The germline V gene encodes CDR1 SGHTA and CDR2 FQGNSA. The CDR3 coding sequence is TGTGCCAGCAGCCCCCGAGGGATCCGGGGGACTGAAGCTTTCTTT. It yields the protein CASSPRGIRGTEAFF.

This chain links TRBV6-1 with TRBJ2-1; D perhaps matches TRBD2 (5 bases). V lost 4 bases, J lost 1 base, and 11 bases lay in between. The CDR3 covers 15 residues. Looked up from germline, CDR1 is MNHNS and CDR2 is SASEGT. The CDR3 nucleotides read TGTGCCAGCAGTGTCGGGGTAGGGTCCTACAATGAGCAGTTCTTC. This gives the protein CASSVGVGSYNEQFF.

The chain combines TRBV28 with TRBJ1-3; tentative D call: TRBD1 (5 bases). V was cut by 4 bases and J by 3 bases, with 16 bases left in between. This CDR3 is 16 amino acids long. Germline assignment: CDR1 MDHEN and CDR2 SYDVKM. This CDR3 is CASSSLLGRSGNTIYF. The CDR3 DNA reads TGTGCCAGCAGTTCGCTTTTGGGGCGAAGTGGAAACACCATATATTTT.

Only a few counts were recorded for this clonotype. The rearrangement links TRBV7-9 to TRBJ2-1; 9 bases line up with TRBD2. From germline, CDR1 is SEHNR and CDR2 FQNEAQ (reference sequence). Trimming removed 5 bases from V and 10 bases from J; junction bases left unmatched: 6. There are 13 residues in the CDR3. The chain's CDR3 is CASSLRREGEQFF. DNA for the CDR3: TGTGCCAGCAGCCTTAGGCGGGAGGGCGAGCAGTTCTTC.

This clonotype was recorded at least ten times. V and J are TRBV15 and TRBJ2-3; D call uncertain. The germline CDR1 and CDR2 sequences are LNHNV and YYDKDF (reference sequence). V was trimmed by 3 bases and J by 5 bases, leaving 15 bases between them. The CDR3 covers 15 residues. CDR3 DNA: TGTGCCACCAGCAGTGGTCGAGTTTTAGGAGATACGCAGTATTTT. Its translation is CATSSGRVLGDTQYF.

This clonotype has a handful of counts. The chain links TRBV11-2 to TRBJ2-2; perhaps D is TRBD1 or TRBD2 (5 bases each). V shed 4 bases and J shed 4 bases, with 7 bases lying between them. The germline V gene has CDR1 SGHAT and CDR2 FQNNGV. This CDR3 comprises 13 residues. The CDR3 here is CASSWGSTGELFF. The CDR3 DNA follows: TGTGCCAGCAGCTGGGGGAGCACCGGGGAGCTGTTTTTT.

Many counts were recorded for this clonotype. The chain employs TRBV11-2 and TRBJ2-7; no reliable D call. The CDR3 length is 12 residues. Per the germline V gene, CDR1 is SGHAT and CDR2 is FQNNGV. V was trimmed by 2 bases and J by 3 bases, leaving 5 bases between them. The DNA of the CDR3 is TGTGCCAGCAGCTTAATCAACTACGAGCAGTACTTC. It specifies CASSLINYEQYF.

This clonotype was found many times. The chain has TRBV12-3 or TRBV12-4 and TRBJ2-5, with a weak D call TRBD2 (6 bases). The CDR3 loop spans 14 amino acids. Trimming shortened V by 2 bases and J by 5 bases, and 12 bases separated the two germline ends. The CDR3 sequence: CASSLRVGGETQYF. The CDR3 nucleotides are TGTGCCAGCAGTTTACGGGTCGGAGGGGAGACCCAGTACTTC.